This T cell receptor beta chain was captured in a study of T cell repertoires in cytomegalovirus infection. Study results and limitations: CMV-specific TCR beta clonotypes restricted by HLA-C were the ones dominating the ex vivo response.

The germline gives CDR1 LNHNV, CDR2 YYDKDF (reference sequence). CDR3 length equals 13 residues. The V gene lost 6 bases and the J gene lost 4 bases, with 12 bases spanning the gap. MiXCR, applied by TCRdb to the reads, yields one record per CDR3 protein. This sample has about 740,000 distinct CDR3 sequences; 35% to 45% occur once, and the top ten carry about 2.8%. This clonotype was detected only a few times. Its antigen remains unidentified. Sequenced: PBMCs. The rearrangement joins TRBV15 to TRBJ1-2, with a possible D match to TRBD1 (6 bases). The origin of this receptor is a human donor in good health (CMV status not recorded). Some clones in this sample may be carry-over from other donors' samples. The CDR3 sequence is CATSRDIPYGYTF. CDR3 bases: TGTGCCACCAGTAGGGACATTCCCTATGGCTACACCTTC.